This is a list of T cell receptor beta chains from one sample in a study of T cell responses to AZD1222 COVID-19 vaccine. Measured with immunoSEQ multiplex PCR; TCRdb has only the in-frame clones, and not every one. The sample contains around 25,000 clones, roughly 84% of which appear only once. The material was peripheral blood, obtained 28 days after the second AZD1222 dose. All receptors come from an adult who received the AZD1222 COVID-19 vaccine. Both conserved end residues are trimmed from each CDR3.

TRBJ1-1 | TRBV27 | ASNPGGGGEAF
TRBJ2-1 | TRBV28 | ASSLGGGLNEQF
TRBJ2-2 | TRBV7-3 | ASSFSGTQTGELF
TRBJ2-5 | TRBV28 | ASRTLAGGRQETQY
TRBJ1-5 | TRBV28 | ASSFGGGVQPQH
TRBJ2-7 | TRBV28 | ASNTSGRSTYEQY
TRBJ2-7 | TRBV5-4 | ASSSPGQGTYEQY
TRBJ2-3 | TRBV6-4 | ASSELASTDTQY
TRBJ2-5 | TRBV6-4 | ASSDSTRWSRETQY
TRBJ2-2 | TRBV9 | ASSLVGAAGELF
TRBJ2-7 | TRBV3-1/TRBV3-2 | ASSLSGDRSNEQY
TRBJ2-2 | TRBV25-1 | ASSEDRLGVGELF
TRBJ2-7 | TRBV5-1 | ASSPRVHEQY
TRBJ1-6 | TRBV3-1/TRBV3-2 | ASSQGGGERSPLH
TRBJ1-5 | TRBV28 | ASSQGGRIQPQH
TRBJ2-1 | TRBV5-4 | ASSLQGGLYNEQF
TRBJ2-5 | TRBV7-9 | ASSNDLQETQY
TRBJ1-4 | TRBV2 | ASTEWDGLF
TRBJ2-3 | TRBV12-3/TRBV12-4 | ASSLVGDTQY
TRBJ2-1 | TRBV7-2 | ASSLNDNSYNEQF
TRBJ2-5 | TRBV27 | ASSLSAGGGETQY
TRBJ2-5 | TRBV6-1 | ASSESHGWDKTQY
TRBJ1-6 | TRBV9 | ASSARGDSPLH
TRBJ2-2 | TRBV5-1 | ASKIPSEAGELF
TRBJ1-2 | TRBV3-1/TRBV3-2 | ASGGTGGDYGYT
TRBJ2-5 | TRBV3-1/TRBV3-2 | ASSPGLSPETQY
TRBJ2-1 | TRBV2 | ASSPDRSGATYNEQF
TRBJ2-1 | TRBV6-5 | ASRRGTSSNEQF
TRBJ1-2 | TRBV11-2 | ASSLAQGSYGYT
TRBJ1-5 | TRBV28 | ASSFPDRYQPQH
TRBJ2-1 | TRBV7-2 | ASGFAGSYNEQF
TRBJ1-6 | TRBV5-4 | ASSPVEGNSPLH
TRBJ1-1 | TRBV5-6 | ASTPRGDRQMRGEAF
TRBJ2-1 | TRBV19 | ASSNEGPASYNEQF
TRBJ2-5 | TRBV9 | ASSVVGGSETQY
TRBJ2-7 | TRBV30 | AWSPRLAVLREQY
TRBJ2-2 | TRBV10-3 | AISSRQGASGELF
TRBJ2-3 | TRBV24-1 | ATSDFGRGTLTDTQY
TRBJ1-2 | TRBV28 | ASRGNYGYT
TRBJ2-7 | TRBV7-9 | ASSFQGSYEQY
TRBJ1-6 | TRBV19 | ASSTSGQASNNSPLH
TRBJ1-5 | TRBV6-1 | ASSERRYSNQPQH
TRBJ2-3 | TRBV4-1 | ASSQGIAETYTDTQY
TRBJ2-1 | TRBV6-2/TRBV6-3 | ASSYGLEYNEQF
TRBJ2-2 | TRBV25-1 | ASSEREVGELF
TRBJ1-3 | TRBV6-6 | ASSPNSPGNRRNTIY
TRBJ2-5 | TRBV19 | ASNPDRGLGETQY
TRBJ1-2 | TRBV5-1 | ASSRGRQTLYGYT
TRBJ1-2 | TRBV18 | ASSRDRLGGYT
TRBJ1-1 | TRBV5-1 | ASSTNGQGGNTEAF
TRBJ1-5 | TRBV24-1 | ATSYGGVGNQPQH
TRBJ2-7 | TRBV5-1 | ASSWDSRYEQY
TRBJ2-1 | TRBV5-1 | ASSSGQGASEQF
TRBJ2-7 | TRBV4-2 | ASSRDRVLY
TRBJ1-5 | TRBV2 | ASSPRAGRQPQH
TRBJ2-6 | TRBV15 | ATSRDGAPLSGANVLT
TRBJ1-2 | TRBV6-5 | ASSQVAGDGYT